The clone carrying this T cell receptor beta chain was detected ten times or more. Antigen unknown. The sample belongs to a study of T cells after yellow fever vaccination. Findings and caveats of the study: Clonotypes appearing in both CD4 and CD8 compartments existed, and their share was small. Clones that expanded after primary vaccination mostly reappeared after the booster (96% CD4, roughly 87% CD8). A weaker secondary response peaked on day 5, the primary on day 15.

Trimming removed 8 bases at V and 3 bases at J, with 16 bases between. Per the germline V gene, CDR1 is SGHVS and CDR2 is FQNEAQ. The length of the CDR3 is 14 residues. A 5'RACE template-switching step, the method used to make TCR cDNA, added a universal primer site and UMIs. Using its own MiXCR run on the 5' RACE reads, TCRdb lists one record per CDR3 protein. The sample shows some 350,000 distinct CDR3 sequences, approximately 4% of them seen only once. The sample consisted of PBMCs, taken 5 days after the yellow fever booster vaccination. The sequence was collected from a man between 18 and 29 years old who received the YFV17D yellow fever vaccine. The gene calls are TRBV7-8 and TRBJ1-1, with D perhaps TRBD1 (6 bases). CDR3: CASCHTGWDTEAFF. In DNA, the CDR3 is TGTGCCAGCTGCCACACAGGGTGGGACACTGAAGCTTTCTTT.